This T cell receptor (beta chain) originates from a study of cytomegalovirus exposure and HLA in healthy donors. General study results and limits: Reports indicated that the classifier achieved high specificity and sensitivity in diagnosing cytomegalovirus status. Some TCR beta chains (more than 150 of them) were listed as cytomegalovirus-associated. Using a false discovery rate of 0.05, a later analysis showed that approximately 16,000 TCR beta sequences were associated with HLA alleles.

Despite likely unrecorded immune exposures, the donors were nominally healthy at the time of sampling. CDR1 and CDR2 from the germline V gene are MNHEY and SMNVEV (reference sequence). V lost 6 bases, J lost 4 bases, and 16 bases lay in between. CDR3 length: 15 residues. It was with 60 Vbeta and 13 Jbeta primers that the PCR ran. Produced via immunoSEQ multiplex PCR; TCRdb's table is partial and in-frame only. The repertoire consists of fewer than 200,000 clones, with approximately 67% occurring once and the leading ten covering 4% to 5.5%. As for this clone: Its specificity is unknown.

The V gene is TRBV27, the J gene TRBJ2-1, with D perhaps TRBD1 (5 bases). The sample consisted of PBMCs. The TCR sequence derives from a woman between 18 and 29 years old in good health and CMV-seropositive. The CDR3 DNA sequence: TGTGCCAGCAGGGACACCTACTATGTTTACAATGAGCAGTTCTTC. It codes for CASRDTYYVYNEQFF.